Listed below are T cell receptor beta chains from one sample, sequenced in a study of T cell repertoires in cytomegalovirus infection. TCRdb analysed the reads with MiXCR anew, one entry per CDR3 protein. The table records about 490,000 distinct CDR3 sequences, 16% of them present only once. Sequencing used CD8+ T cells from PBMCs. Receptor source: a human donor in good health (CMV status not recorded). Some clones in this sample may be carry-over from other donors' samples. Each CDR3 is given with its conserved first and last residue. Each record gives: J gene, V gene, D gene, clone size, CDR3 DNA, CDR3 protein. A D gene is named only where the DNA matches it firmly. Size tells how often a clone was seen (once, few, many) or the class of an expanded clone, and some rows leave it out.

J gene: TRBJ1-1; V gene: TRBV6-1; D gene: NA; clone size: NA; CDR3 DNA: TGTGCCAGCAGTGAATCCCCCCTTCTAGGGCTCGCTTTCTTT; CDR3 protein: CASSESPLLGLAFF
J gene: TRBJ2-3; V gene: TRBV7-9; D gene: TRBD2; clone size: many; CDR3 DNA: TGTGCCAGCAGCTTTATAGCGGGGATTGAAGATACGCAGTATTTT; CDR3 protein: CASSFIAGIEDTQYF
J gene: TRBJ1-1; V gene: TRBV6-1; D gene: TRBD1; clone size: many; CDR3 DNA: TGTGCCAGCAGCGGGACAGGGGTGAACACTGAAGCTTTCTTT; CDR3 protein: CASSGTGVNTEAFF
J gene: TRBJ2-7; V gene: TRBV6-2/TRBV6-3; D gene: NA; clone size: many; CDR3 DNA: TGTGCCAGCAGTTATGCGGGCACCACCTACGAGCAGTACTTC; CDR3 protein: CASSYAGTTYEQYF
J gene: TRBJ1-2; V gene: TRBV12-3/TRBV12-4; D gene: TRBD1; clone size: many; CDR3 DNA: TGTGCCAGCAGTTGGCCTACAGGGGCGATGGATGGCTACACCTTC; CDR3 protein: CASSWPTGAMDGYTF
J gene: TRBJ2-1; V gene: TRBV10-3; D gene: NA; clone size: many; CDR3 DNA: TGTGCCATCACCGACCGGGACTCCACCTACAATGAGCAGTTCTTC; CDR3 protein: CAITDRDSTYNEQFF
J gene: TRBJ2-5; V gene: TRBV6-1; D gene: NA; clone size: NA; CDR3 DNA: TGTGCCAGCAAACAGGGCCAAGAGACCCAGTACTTC; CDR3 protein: CASKQGQETQYF
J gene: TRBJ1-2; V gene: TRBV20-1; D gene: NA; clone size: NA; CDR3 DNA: TGCAGTGCTACCGGGAAAAGACCTCTCGAGAGCTACACCTTC; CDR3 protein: CSATGKRPLESYTF
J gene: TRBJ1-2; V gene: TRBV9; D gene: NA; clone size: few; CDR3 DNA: TGTGCCAGCAGCGCAAGTACAGGCCCTGACCTGAGCGGCTACACCTTC; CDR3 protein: CASSASTGPDLSGYTF
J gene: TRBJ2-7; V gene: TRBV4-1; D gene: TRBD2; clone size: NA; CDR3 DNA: TGCGCCAGCAGCCCGCGAGGGGAAGCGGGGGTCCACGAGCAGTACTTC; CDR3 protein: CASSPRGEAGVHEQYF
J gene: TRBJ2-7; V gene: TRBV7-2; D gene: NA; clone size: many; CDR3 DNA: TGTGCCAGCAGCTTAGGCGGGAACTCCTACGAGCAGTACTTC; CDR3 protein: CASSLGGNSYEQYF
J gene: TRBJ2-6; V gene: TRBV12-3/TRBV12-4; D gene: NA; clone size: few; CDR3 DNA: TGTGCCAGCAGTTTAGCCGTGGGGGCCAACGTCCTGACTTTC; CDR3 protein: CASSLAVGANVLTF
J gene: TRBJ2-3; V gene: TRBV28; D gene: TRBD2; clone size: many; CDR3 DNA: TGTGCCAGCAGTCCTCCCACTTCGGGAGGGCCGACAGATACGCAGTATTTT; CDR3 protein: CASSPPTSGGPTDTQYF
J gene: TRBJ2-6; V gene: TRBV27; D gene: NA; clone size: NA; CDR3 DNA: TGTGCCACCTACGGCAGGGGAAATTCTGGGGCCAACGTCCTGACTTTC; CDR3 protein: CATYGRGNSGANVLTF
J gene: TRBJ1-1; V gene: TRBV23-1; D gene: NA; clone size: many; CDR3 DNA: TGCGCCAGCAGTCAACCAGACAGCTCCGAAGCTTTCTTT; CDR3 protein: CASSQPDSSEAFF
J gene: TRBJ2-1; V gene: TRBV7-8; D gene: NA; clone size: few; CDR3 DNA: TGTGCCAGCAGCCTACTCAGGGATTCACGCGGTGAGCAGTTCTTC; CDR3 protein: CASSLLRDSRGEQFF
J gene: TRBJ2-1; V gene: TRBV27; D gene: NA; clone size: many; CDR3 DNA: TGTGCCAGCAGCGCCTTCGGGACTCCCCACAATGAGCAGTTCTTC; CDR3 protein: CASSAFGTPHNEQFF
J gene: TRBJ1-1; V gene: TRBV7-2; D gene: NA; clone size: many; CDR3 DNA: TGTGCCAGCAGCTTAGAGGGCCCGGGCACTGAAGCTTTCTTT; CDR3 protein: CASSLEGPGTEAFF
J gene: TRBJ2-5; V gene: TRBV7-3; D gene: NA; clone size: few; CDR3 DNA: TGTGCCAGCAGCTTAGAGGGGGGCCAGACCCAGTACTTC; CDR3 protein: CASSLEGGQTQYF
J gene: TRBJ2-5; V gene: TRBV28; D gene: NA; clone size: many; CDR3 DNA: TGTGCCAGCAGTTTCCCCTCCCGTTCCGGGCGGGAGACCCAGTACTTC; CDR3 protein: CASSFPSRSGRETQYF
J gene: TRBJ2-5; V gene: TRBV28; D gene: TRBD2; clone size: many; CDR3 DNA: TGTGCCAGCAGTCCCCGACCGGGACTAGCGGGATTCCAAGAGACCCAGTACTTC; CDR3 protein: CASSPRPGLAGFQETQYF
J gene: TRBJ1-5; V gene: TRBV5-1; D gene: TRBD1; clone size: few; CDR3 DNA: TGCGCCAGCAGCGAGACAGGGGTAAGCAATCAGCCCCAGCATTTT; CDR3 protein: CASSETGVSNQPQHF
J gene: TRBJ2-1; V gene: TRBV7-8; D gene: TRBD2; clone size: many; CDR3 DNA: TGTGCCAGCAGCCCGCCTCCCGGGACTAGCGGGGGGTCCTACAATGAGCAGTTCTTC; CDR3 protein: CASSPPPGTSGGSYNEQFF
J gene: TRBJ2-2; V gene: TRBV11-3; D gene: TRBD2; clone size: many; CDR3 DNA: TGTGCCAGCAGCTCGACTAGCGACCTGAACACCGGGGAGCTGTTTTTT; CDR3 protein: CASSSTSDLNTGELFF
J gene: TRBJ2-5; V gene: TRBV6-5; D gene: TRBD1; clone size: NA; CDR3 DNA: TGTGCCAGCAGTTCAGAACAGGGGGCGGAGACCCAGTACTTC; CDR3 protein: CASSSEQGAETQYF
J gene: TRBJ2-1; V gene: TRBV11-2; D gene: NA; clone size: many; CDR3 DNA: TGTGCCAGCAGCTCAACCGGGACCCCGTCCAATGAGCAGTTCTTC; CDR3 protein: CASSSTGTPSNEQFF
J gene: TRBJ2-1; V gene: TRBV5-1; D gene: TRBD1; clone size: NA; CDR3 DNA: TGCGCCAGCAGCTTGAACCTAGGGGGCACCGATGAGCAGTTCTTC; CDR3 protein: CASSLNLGGTDEQFF
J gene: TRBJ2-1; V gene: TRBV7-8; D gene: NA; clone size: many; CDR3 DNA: TGTGCCAGCAGGGGGGAGGACCAGGACTACAATGAGCAGTTCTTC; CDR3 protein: CASRGEDQDYNEQFF
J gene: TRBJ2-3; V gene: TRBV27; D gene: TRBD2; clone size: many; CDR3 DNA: TGTGCCAGCAGTATTTCTAGCGGGAGGGCCCGCACAGATACGCAGTATTTT; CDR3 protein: CASSISSGRARTDTQYF
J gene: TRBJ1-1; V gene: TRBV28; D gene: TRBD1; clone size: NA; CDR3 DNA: TGTGCCAGCAGGGTGGGACAGGGTTATTTGCTTAGGGAAGCTTTCTTT; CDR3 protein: CASRVGQGYLLREAFF
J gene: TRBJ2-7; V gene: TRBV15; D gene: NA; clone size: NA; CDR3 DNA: TGTGCCACCAGCAGAGATAGGGGCACTAGGGGCTACGAGCAGTACTTC; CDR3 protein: CATSRDRGTRGYEQYF
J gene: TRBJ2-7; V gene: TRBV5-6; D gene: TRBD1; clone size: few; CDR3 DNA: TGTGCCAGCAGCGGGGACAGTTTTGGGCAGTACTTC; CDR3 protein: CASSGDSFGQYF
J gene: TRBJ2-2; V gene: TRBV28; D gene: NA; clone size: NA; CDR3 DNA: TGTGCCAGCAGTTTCCACAGGCCTTTGAACACCGGGGAGCTGTTTTTT; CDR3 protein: CASSFHRPLNTGELFF
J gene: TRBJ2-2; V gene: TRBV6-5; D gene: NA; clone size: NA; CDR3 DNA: TGTGCCAGCAGTCCGGGACACATGAACACCGGGGAGCTGTTTTTT; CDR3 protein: CASSPGHMNTGELFF
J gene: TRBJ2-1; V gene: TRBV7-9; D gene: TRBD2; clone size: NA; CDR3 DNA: TGTGCCAGCAGCCTCCGGGGGGGGGGCCGCTACAATGAGCAGTTCTTC; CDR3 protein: CASSLRGGGRYNEQFF
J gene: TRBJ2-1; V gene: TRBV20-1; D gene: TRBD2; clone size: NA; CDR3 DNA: TGCAGTGCTAGGTCTTGGACTAGCGGGAGGGCGGATGAGCAGTTCTTC; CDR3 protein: CSARSWTSGRADEQFF
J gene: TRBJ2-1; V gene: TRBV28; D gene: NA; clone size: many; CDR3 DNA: TGTGCCAGCAGCTGGGTTAATGAGCAGTTCTTC; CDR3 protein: CASSWVNEQFF
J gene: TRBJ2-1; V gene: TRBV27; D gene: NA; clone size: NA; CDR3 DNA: TGTGCCAGCAGTTGGGGGCTCGGGAATGAGCAGTTCTTC; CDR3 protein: CASSWGLGNEQFF
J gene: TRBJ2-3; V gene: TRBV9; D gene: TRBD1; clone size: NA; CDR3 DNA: TGTGCCAGCAGCGTAGTGGGGACAGGAAGCACAGATACGCAGTATTTT; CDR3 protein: CASSVVGTGSTDTQYF
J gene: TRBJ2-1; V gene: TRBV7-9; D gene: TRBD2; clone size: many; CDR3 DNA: TGTGCCAGCAATTACCCGGGACTAGCGGAAAAATACAATGAGCAGTTCTTC; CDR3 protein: CASNYPGLAEKYNEQFF
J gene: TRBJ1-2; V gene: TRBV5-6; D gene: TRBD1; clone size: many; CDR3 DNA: TGTGCCAGCAGCTTTATAGCGACAGGGCTGCACTATGGCTACACCTTC; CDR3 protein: CASSFIATGLHYGYTF